The 22 T cell receptor beta chains reported below all come from one sample, sequenced in a study of molecular identifiers for immune sequencing clone quantification listed by TCRdb under 2018. Library prep was done by PCR. Sequencer: Illumina HiSeq 4000. TCRdb passed the public sequencing reads through fastp at Q25 and MiXCR, retaining productive beta sequences. Every entry covers one CDR3 protein and lists the most common genes and DNA from its rows. For this sample the table gives about half a million distinct CDR3 sequences, of which about a fifth were detected only once. The ten largest clonotypes hold about 0.84% of the sample. Sequences were obtained from naive CD8+ T cells from blood, with Jurkat cell RNA spiked in. Taken with the paper, the label for cell subset or site translates to: FACS-sorted CD8+CD4-CCR7+CD45RA+ naive T cells. These receptors originate from a human donor in good health. Some libraries in this study had Jurkat cell RNA spiked in.

CDR3 region: CASSFNPGGGGETQYF. CDR3 DNA: TGTGCCAGCAGTTTTAACCCGGGGGGAGGGGGAGAGACCCAGTACTTC. This chain joins TRBV12-3 or TRBV12-4 and TRBJ2-5; possible D gene TRBD2, 7 bases. The CDR3 totals 16 residues. Trimming took 3 bases from V and 4 from J, leaving 18 bases between them.

In its sample, this clonotype was seen many times. The V and J genes are TRBV5-1 and TRBJ2-7; TRBD1 might be the D (5 bases). From germline, CDR1 is SGHRS and CDR2 YFSETQ. The V end lost 4 bases, the J end lost 2 bases, and 16 bases lay between the germline ends. The CDR3 is made up of 15 amino acids. The CDR3 nucleotides read TGCGCCAGCAGCCCTGACATGGGGCTGACCTACGAGCAGTACTTC. As protein: CASSPDMGLTYEQYF.

The V and J genes are TRBV12-3 or TRBV12-4 and TRBJ2-5, with D possibly TRBD2 on 6 matching bases. The CDR3 has 11 residues. The germline V and J ends were trimmed by 7 bases and 4 bases, with 7 bases remaining between them. CDR3 DNA sequence: TGTGCCAGCAAGGGAGGAGAGACCCAGTACTTC. Translated, it gives CASKGGETQYF.

Many counts were recorded for this clonotype. V and J are TRBV6-5 and TRBJ2-5; 11 bases match TRBD2. Germline loops: CDR1 MNHEY, CDR2 SVGAGI. Losses at the gene ends were 5 bases for V and 2 bases for J; bases not matched to a gene: 13. The CDR3 is 18 residues long. The CDR3 reads CASSVASGGNLDQETQYF. The CDR3 bases are TGTGCCAGCAGTGTTGCTAGCGGGGGGAACCTCGATCAAGAGACCCAGTACTTC.

At least ten counts were recorded for this clonotype. V gene TRBV7-9 combines with J gene TRBJ2-3; no definite D call. This CDR3 has 13 residues. The V gene's germline CDR1 is SEHNR and CDR2 FQNEAQ (reference sequence). The germline V and J ends were trimmed by 4 bases and 5 bases, with 10 bases remaining between them. DNA for the CDR3: TGTGCCAGCAGCTCCCCCTGGGGAGATACGCAGTATTTT. This codes for CASSSPWGDTQYF. Together with reference TRBV7-9 and TRBJ2-3, the CDR3 gives the full variable domain: DTGVSQNPRHKITKRGQNVTFRCDPISEHNRLYWYRQTLGQGPEFLTYFQNEAQLEKSRLLSDRFSAERPKGSFSTLEIQRTEQGDSAMYLCASSSPWGDTQYFGPGTRLTVL.

The genes are TRBV6-5 and TRBJ1-4; D call uncertain. Trimming cost V 7 bases and J 7 bases, with 22 bases left between them. Germline-derived CDR1 and CDR2 are MNHEY and SVGAGI. This CDR3 spans 16 amino acids. The CDR3 DNA sequence: TGTGCCAGCATCCCCCCCCGTGGGCCCTGTTGTGAAAAACTGTTTTTT. Translation: CASIPPRGPCCEKLFF.

This clonotype was picked up many times. The chain has TRBV12-3 or TRBV12-4 and TRBJ2-3; either TRBD1 or TRBD2 may supply D (5 bases each). This CDR3 is built from 14 residues. V dropped 8 bases and J dropped 2 bases, with 14 bases sitting between them. CDR3 amino acids: CASGGVGPTDTQYF. CDR3 DNA: TGTGCCAGCGGGGGTGTGGGGCCCACAGATACGCAGTATTTT.

This clonotype came up many times. The chain recombines TRBV4-1 with TRBJ1-5; 10 bases line up with TRBD1. Germline V gene lookup returns CDR1 MGHRA and CDR2 YSYEKL. V was clipped by 5 bases and J by 4 bases; unmatched bases: 5. The CDR3 runs to 15 residues. The CDR3 here is CASSVSDRGNQPQHF. DNA for the CDR3: TGCGCCAGCAGCGTCTCGGACAGGGGGAATCAGCCCCAGCATTTT.

For the CDR3, the DNA is TGCGCCAGCAGCCCATTCTGGCTAGCTGGCACAGATACGCAGTATTTT. Translating gives CASSPFWLAGTDTQYF. This chain connects TRBV5-1 to TRBJ2-3, with a weak D call TRBD2 (5 bases). V dropped 4 bases and J dropped 1 base, with 16 bases sitting between them. Germline CDR1 is SGHRS and CDR2 is YFSETQ. CDR3 size: 16 residues. Full variable domain (outside the CDR3, taken from reference TRBV5-1 and TRBJ2-3): KAGVTQTPRYLIKTRGQQVTLSCSPISGHRSVSWYQQTPGQGLQFLFEYFSETQRNKGNFPGRFSGRQFSNSRSEMNVSTLELGDSALYLCASSPFWLAGTDTQYFGPGTRLTVL.

Of note for this clonotype: The junction departs from germline at one end; a sequencing error may be responsible. The V gene is TRBV5-6, the J gene TRBJ2-2; maybe TRBD2 (5 bases). The CDR3 contains 11 residues. Germline lookup yields CDR1 SGHDT and CDR2 YYEEEE. The CDR3 is CASSSTGEPFF. DNA of the CDR3: TGTGCCAGCAGCAGTACCGGGGAGCCGTTTTTT.

The table lists this clonotype with a few counts. The V and J genes are TRBV29-1 and TRBJ1-2, with D tentatively TRBD1 (5 bases). V shed 1 base and J shed 3 bases, with 12 bases lying between them. Germline CDR1 SQVTM, CDR2 ANQGSEA. This CDR3 region has 14 residues. As DNA, the CDR3 is TGCAGCGTTGAAGTGGGCAGGGTCGACTATGGCTACACCTTC. It specifies CSVEVGRVDYGYTF.

This clonotype was detected only a few times. The chain carries TRBV18 and TRBJ1-1; D gene unclear. Germline CDR1 KGHSH, CDR2 LQKENI. The length of the CDR3 is 16 residues. Trimming cost V 3 bases and J 0 bases, with 14 bases left between them. The CDR3 DNA sequence: TGTGCCAGCTCACCCCCCGGATGGCAGTTGAACACTGAAGCTTTCTTT. Protein: CASSPPGWQLNTEAFF.

This clonotype was observed at least ten times. The chain recombines TRBV6-1 with TRBJ2-7, with D tentatively TRBD2 (5 bases). Germline assignment: CDR1 MNHNS and CDR2 SASEGT. The V and J ends lost 1 base and 5 bases respectively, with 9 bases between them. The CDR3 extends over 13 amino acids. CDR3 in DNA: TGTGCCAGCAGTGAAGAACCGGGGAACGAGCAGTACTTC. Protein: CASSEEPGNEQYF.

This clonotype was observed many times. This sequence joins TRBV29-1 and TRBJ2-7; perhaps TRBD1 as D (6 bases). CDR3 length: 15 amino acids. Germline CDR1 SQVTM, CDR2 ANQGSEA. Trimming took off 2 bases at V and 4 bases at J, with 18 bases between the two ends. The CDR3 loop reads CSVESSGEGGYEQYF. The CDR3 DNA follows: TGCAGCGTTGAAAGTTCTGGAGAAGGGGGTTACGAGCAGTACTTC.

This clonotype occurred many times. This sequence joins TRBV6-2 or TRBV6-3 and TRBJ1-1; D unresolved. V was cut by 2 bases and J by 3 bases, with 10 bases left in between. The length of the CDR3 is 14 residues. Germline V gene data show CDR1 as MNHEY and CDR2 as SVGEGT. CDR3 protein: CASSYRVEDTEAFF. CDR3 in DNA: TGTGCCAGCAGTTACAGGGTAGAGGACACTGAAGCTTTCTTT.

This clonotype was detected ten times or more. The V and J genes are TRBV6-6 and TRBJ2-1, with D tentatively TRBD2 (6 bases). V shed 4 bases and J shed 0 bases, with 7 bases lying between them. CDR1 is MNHNY, CDR2 SVGAGI, per germline (reference sequence). The CDR3 consists of 14 residues. The CDR3 here is CASSFGSSYNEQFF. In DNA form, the CDR3 reads TGTGCCAGCAGTTTCGGGAGCTCCTACAATGAGCAGTTCTTC.

For this clonotype: One base away lies a much larger clone, so this may be a sequencing read error. The chain couples TRBV4-3 to TRBJ1-1; D ambiguous. Deletions cut 0 bases from V and 0 bases from J, with 8 bases between. This CDR3 contains 15 residues. Germline V gene lookup returns CDR1 LGHNA and CDR2 YSLEER. This CDR3 reads CASSQDVGLNTEAFF. The CDR3 DNA sequence: TGCGCCAGCAGCCAAGATGTAGGGTTGAACACTGAAGCTTTCTTT.

The CDR3 DNA is TGTGCCAGCAGCGCAGCCGTCAGTTACAATGAGCAGTTCTTC. Its protein product is CASSAAVSYNEQFF. The rearrangement joins TRBV9 to TRBJ2-1; no clear D. CDR3 length: 14 amino acids. Trimming stripped 3 bases from V and 4 bases from J, with 11 bases between. Germline lookup yields CDR1 SGDLS and CDR2 YYNGEE.

This clonotype was counted a few times. The rearrangement links TRBV18 to TRBJ1-4; D is unclear. Trimming stripped 3 bases from V and 7 bases from J, with 6 bases between. CDR3 length: 12 residues. The germline V gene encodes CDR1 KGHSH and CDR2 LQKENI. In nucleotides, the CDR3 is TGTGCCAGCTCACCCGACCGTGAAAAACTGTTTTTT. Its translation is CASSPDREKLFF.

This clonotype was picked up a small number of times. The chain has TRBV7-8 and TRBJ2-7, with a tentative D call TRBD2 (7 bases). Germline CDR1 and CDR2: SGHVS and FQNEAQ. Trimming took off 2 bases at V and 0 bases at J, with 17 bases between the two ends. CDR3 length: 17 residues. CDR3 loop: CASSLPARGGDSYEQYF. The CDR3, as DNA: TGTGCCAGCAGCTTACCCGCTAGGGGGGGTGACTCCTACGAGCAGTACTTC.

The rearrangement joins TRBV20-1 to TRBJ2-1, with 9 bases matching TRBD2. With V trimmed by 0 bases and J by 8 bases, 17 bases remained unmatched. Looked up from germline, CDR1 is DFQATT and CDR2 is SNEGSKA (reference sequence). The CDR3 spans 18 residues. For the CDR3, the DNA is TGCAGTGCTAGAGATCTTATGGTGGGCGGGGGGGCGGTCGATGAGCAGTTCTTC. This gives the protein CSARDLMVGGGAVDEQFF.

This clonotype came up a few times. V is TRBV12-3 or TRBV12-4 and J is TRBJ2-7; the match to TRBD1 covers 9 bases. V trimming: 5 bases; J trimming: 5 bases; junction bases outside the gene matches: 10. CDR3 length: 15 amino acids. This chain's CDR3 is CASSATQTGGDEQYF. In nucleotides, the CDR3 is TGTGCCAGCAGTGCAACCCAGACAGGGGGGGACGAGCAGTACTTC.